The clone carrying this T cell receptor beta chain was recorded only once. The target antigen is unknown. Per the germline V gene, CDR1 is SEHNR and CDR2 is FQNEAQ (reference sequence). The CDR3 has 15 amino acids. After removal of 5 bases from V and 13 bases from J, the junction contained 15 bases not matched to a gene. This record belongs to a study of graft-versus-host responses after intestinal transplantation. Study information: Transplantation in recipients was multivisceral, liver-intestinal, or isolated intestinal. Tacrolimus plus steroids were given to all recipients for around three years, preceded by anti-thymocyte globulin induction. Findings of the study overall: GvH clones were found in recipient marrow; some appeared first in ileum or blood. Elevated graft-versus-host to host-versus-graft clonal ratios in allografts were recorded for patients with graft-donor T cell macrochimerism.

Produced via immunoSEQ multiplex PCR; TCRdb's table is partial and in-frame only. The table shows some 40,000 clones, with over 85% occurring only once. The chain joins TRBV7-9 to TRBJ1-4; TRBD1 matches 8 bases. The origin of this receptor is a human donor who was the organ donor for an intestinal transplant. This sample comprised unstimulated CD8+ T cells sorted from spleen or lymph node cells, obtained before transplant. CDR3 nucleotides: TGTGCCAGCAGCCCGCCCGGACAGGGCTCAGAAGGACTGTTTTTT. Protein product: CASSPPGQGSEGLFF.